One sample yielded the 28 T cell receptor beta chains listed below, sequenced in a study of CD8+CD57+ T cells in acquired aplastic anemia. It was genomic DNA that served as the template for profiling TCR beta VDJ and CDR3. TCRdb fed the reads into MiXCR, producing one record per CDR3 protein. The sample consists of around 220,000 distinct CDR3 sequences, around 50% of them appearing once. By flow cytometry, patients selected for sequencing had shown an expansion of CD8+CD57+ cells. Sequenced sample: sorted CD4+, CD8+, or CD8+CD57+ T cells (not recorded which) from PBMCs. Receptor source: a human donor with aplastic anemia.

The rearrangement links TRBV7-9 to TRBJ2-7; D might be TRBD2 (7 bases). CDR1 is SEHNR, CDR2 FQNEAQ, per germline (reference sequence). This CDR3 region has 16 residues. V was shortened by 0 bases and J by 2 bases, with 14 bases between the two germline ends. The CDR3 region is CASSLAREDRPYEQYF. The CDR3 nucleotides read TGTGCCAGCAGCTTAGCCCGGGAGGACAGACCCTACGAGCAGTACTTC.

This sequence joins TRBV6-1 and TRBJ2-1, with a tentative D call TRBD2 (6 bases). V lost 7 bases and J lost 8, with 21 bases in between. The CDR3 is 15 residues long. From germline, CDR1 is MNHNS and CDR2 SASEGT. Here the CDR3 reads CASTPRDFSRYEQFF. For the CDR3, the DNA is TGTGCCAGCACCCCCCGGGACTTTTCGCGCTATGAGCAGTTCTTC.

The genes are TRBV6-6 and TRBJ2-5; D is perhaps TRBD1 (5 bases). The CDR3 spans 14 residues. Trimming took off 3 bases at V and 2 bases at J, with 10 bases between the two ends. Germline CDR1 MNHNY, CDR2 SVGAGI (reference sequence). The CDR3 DNA reads TGTGCCAGCAGTTATGGGGCAGAGCAAGAGACCCAGTACTTC. Protein product: CASSYGAEQETQYF.

V usage is TRBV7-6 and J usage is TRBJ2-5, with TRBD2 matching 14 bases. Germline loops: CDR1 SGHVS, CDR2 FNYEAQ. The V segment lost 4 bases and the J segment 4 bases; nucleotides outside the gene matches: 5. The CDR3 spans 16 residues. The CDR3 protein is CASSYGLAGGRETQYF. The CDR3 DNA follows: TGTGCCAGCAGCTACGGACTAGCGGGGGGACGAGAGACCCAGTACTTC.

The J gene is TRBJ1-2, the V gene TRBV7-6; unclear D gene. This CDR3 is 16 amino acids long. The V end was cut by 5 bases, the J end by 2 bases, with 18 bases between. Germline loops: CDR1 SGHVS, CDR2 FNYEAQ. The CDR3 is CASSLTLSFKNYGYTF. DNA of the CDR3: TGTGCCAGCAGCCTTACGCTGAGTTTCAAGAACTATGGCTACACCTTC.

The chain joins TRBV2 to TRBJ1-1, with D maybe TRBD1 (5 bases). Per germline, CDR1 SNHLY and CDR2 FYNNEI. V lost 0 bases and J lost 5, with 10 bases in between. CDR3 length equals 14 residues. The CDR3 is CASSEARGPTEAFF. The DNA of the CDR3 is TGTGCCAGCAGTGAAGCGCGGGGACCGACTGAAGCTTTCTTT.

The chain carries TRBV5-6 and TRBJ1-2, with 9 bases fitting TRBD1. CDR3 length: 17 amino acids. J gave up 8 bases and V 3 bases, and 17 bases lay outside the gene matches. Germline-derived CDR1 and CDR2 are SGHDT and YYEEEE. The CDR3 DNA reads TGTGCCAGCAGCTGGGAGACGGGACAGGGACTGGTGGAAGGCTACACCTTC. This encodes CASSWETGQGLVEGYTF. Full variable domain (remainder filled in from reference TRBV5-6 and TRBJ1-2): DAGVTQSPTHLIKTRGQQVTLRCSPKSGHDTVSWYQQALGQGPQFIFQYYEEEERQRGNFPDRFSGHQFPNYSSELNVNALLLGDSALYLCASSWETGQGLVEGYTFGSGTRLTVV.

As to this clonotype: The conserved phenylalanine or tryptophan normally closing the CDR3 is absent here, so this likely arose from a read error. The rearrangement uses TRBV2 and TRBJ2-1, with 9 nucleotides matching TRBD1. The germline V gene has CDR1 SNHLY and CDR2 FYNNEI. The CDR3 totals 13 residues. Germline trimming cut 6 bases from V and 8 bases from J; bases unmatched to any gene: 5. This chain's CDR3 is CASSPRTGDEQFL. The CDR3 DNA follows: TGTGCCAGCAGCCCCAGGACAGGGGATGAGCAGTTCCTC.

This clonotype has a single count. The chain carries TRBV5-1 and TRBJ1-1; D is undetermined. Germline CDR1 SGHRS, CDR2 YFSETQ. Trimming shortened V by 0 bases and J by 1 base, and 10 bases separated the two germline ends. The CDR3 is 15 residues long. The CDR3 protein is CASSLASGRNTEAFF. CDR3 nucleotides: TGCGCCAGCAGCTTGGCGAGCGGGAGGAACACTGAAGCTTTCTTT.

The chain joins TRBV5-1 to TRBJ2-3; 8 bases fit TRBD2. Per germline, CDR1 SGHRS and CDR2 YFSETQ. The CDR3 runs to 16 residues. V lost 0 bases, J lost 3 bases, and 6 bases stayed unmatched. For the CDR3, the DNA is TGCGCCAGCAGCTTGGAAGGCGGGGGGATAACAGATACGCAGTATTTT. It specifies CASSLEGGGITDTQYF.

V usage is TRBV20-1 and J usage is TRBJ2-6; maybe TRBD1 (6 bases). Trimming shortened V by 3 bases and J by 2 bases, and 11 bases separated the two germline ends. The CDR3 is 15 residues long. CDR1 DFQATT and CDR2 SNEGSKA come from the germline V gene (reference sequence). The CDR3 coding sequence is TGCAGTGCTAGGCGGACAGCGCCTGGGGCCAACGTCCTGACTTTC. Translation: CSARRTAPGANVLTF.

This clonotype was picked up many times. The V and J genes are TRBV7-9 and TRBJ2-1, with TRBD2 identical over 7 bases. This CDR3 comprises 16 residues. V was pared by 5 bases and J by 14 bases, with 21 bases of the junction left unmatched. From germline, CDR1 is SEHNR and CDR2 FQNEAQ (reference sequence). CDR3 amino acids: CASSPQAPGLSLTEFF. CDR3 sequence (DNA): TGTGCCAGCAGCCCCCAAGCCCCGGGACTATCACTGACGGAGTTCTTC.

The gene calls are TRBV9 and TRBJ2-1; 12 bases are a match to TRBD2. V lost 4 bases, J lost 2 bases, and 16 bases stayed unmatched. This CDR3 contains 20 residues. Germline values: CDR1 SGDLS, CDR2 YYNGEE. As DNA, the CDR3 is TGTGCCAGCAGCCCCCGGGGGACGGAATCTAGCGGGAGGGCCTACAATGAGCAGTTCTTC. Protein sequence: CASSPRGTESSGRAYNEQFF.

The V gene is TRBV7-9, the J gene TRBJ1-2; D gene uncertain. Trimming left V 6 bases short and J 4 bases short, with 6 bases between. Germline values: CDR1 SEHNR, CDR2 FQNEAQ (reference sequence). The CDR3 is 11 amino acids. The CDR3 DNA sequence: TGTGCCAGCAGGCCTAGCTATGGCTACACCTTC. Translated, it gives CASRPSYGYTF.

This clonotype was picked up many times. The chain employs TRBV5-8 and TRBJ1-1; D perhaps matches TRBD1 (5 bases). Germline CDR1 reads SGHTS; CDR2 reads YDEGEE. The CDR3 length is 16 residues. V gave up 2 bases and J gave up 1 base, with 15 bases separating them. CDR3 nucleotide sequence: TGTGCCAGCAGCTTCCCCACCGCAGGGTCGAACACTGAAGCTTTCTTT. Translating gives CASSFPTAGSNTEAFF.

This chain links TRBV20-1 with TRBJ2-5; TRBD2 agrees at 8 bases. V lost 5 bases to trimming and J lost 3 bases; unmatched junction nucleotides: 8. The CDR3 is made up of 14 amino acids. CDR1 is DFQATT and CDR2 is SNEGSKA in the germline V gene (reference sequence). The CDR3 reads CSAAGGGSKETQYF. CDR3 DNA sequence: TGCAGTGCTGCGGGCGGGGGGAGTAAAGAGACCCAGTACTTC.

The J gene is TRBJ1-6, the V gene TRBV19; D is possibly TRBD1 (6 bases). Germline-derived CDR1 and CDR2 are LNHDA and SQIVND (reference sequence). The CDR3 has 13 amino acids. With 6 bases removed from V and 5 bases from J, the gap between germline ends came to 8 bases. CDR3 bases: TGTGCCAGTAGAGACAGGCATAATTCACCCCTCCACTTT. It specifies CASRDRHNSPLHF.

V gene TRBV10-1 combines with J gene TRBJ2-3, with 15 bases that match TRBD2. Losses at the gene ends were 6 bases for V and 6 bases for J; bases not matched to a gene: 10. The CDR3 contains 17 residues. The germline V gene has CDR1 WNHNN and CDR2 SYGVQD (reference sequence). CDR3 sequence: CASRGLAGGAVGDTQYF. The CDR3 nucleotides are TGCGCCAGCAGGGGACTAGCGGGAGGTGCTGTCGGGGATACGCAGTATTTT.

With respect to this clonotype: The conserved final phenylalanine or tryptophan is absent from the CDR3, which likely points to a read error. The chain uses TRBV25-1 and TRBJ1-3; D is possibly TRBD1 (5 bases). CDR3 length: 16 residues. Germline CDR1 MGHDK, CDR2 SYGVNS. Trimming pared 4 bases from V and 4 bases from J, leaving 17 bases between. The CDR3 DNA reads TGTGCCAGCAGTGCTGATGTCCGGGGCATCGGAAACACCATATATCTT. This encodes CASSADVRGIGNTIYL.

This clonotype was found a few times. The gene calls are TRBV6-2 or TRBV6-3 and TRBJ2-2, with D maybe TRBD1 (6 bases). Germline CDR1 is MNHEY and CDR2 is SVGEGT. V was clipped by 6 bases and J by 2 bases, with 13 bases between them. This CDR3 is built from 15 residues. Written as DNA, the CDR3 is TGTGCCAGCAGCCCTGGACAGACAAACACCGGGGAGCTGTTTTTT. Translated: CASSPGQTNTGELFF.

This clonotype was detected once. The CDR3 protein is CASSFVGTGKNYGYTF. The CDR3 coding sequence is TGTGCCAGCAGCTTCGTGGGGACAGGGAAAAACTATGGCTACACCTTC. The chain couples TRBV5-8 to TRBJ1-2, with 9 nucleotides matching TRBD1. Germline CDR1 is SGHTS and CDR2 is YDEGEE. The V segment lost 2 bases and the J segment 2 bases; nucleotides outside the gene matches: 7. CDR3 length equals 16 residues.

As to this clonotype: One junction end does not reproduce the germline sequence, and a read error may be involved. V is TRBV7-9 and J is TRBJ2-7; 13 bases agree with TRBD2. CDR1 is SEHNR and CDR2 is FQNEAQ in the germline V gene (reference sequence). The length of the CDR3 is 15 residues. CDR3 DNA sequence: TGTGCCAGCAGCTTGGGACTAGCGGGGACCGGGGAGCTGTACTTC. Translating it yields CASSLGLAGTGELYF.

This chain uses TRBV14 with TRBJ2-1; D is unresolved. This CDR3 is built from 15 residues. Trimming removed 4 bases at V and 5 bases at J, with 15 bases between. Germline V gives CDR1 SGHDN, CDR2 FVKESK. The CDR3 is CASSPEHYPNNEQFF. The CDR3, as DNA: TGTGCCAGCAGCCCCGAGCATTACCCCAACAATGAGCAGTTCTTC.

Ten or more counts support this clonotype. The chain uses TRBV20-1 and TRBJ1-5, with D unclear. Germline CDR1 reads DFQATT; CDR2 reads SNEGSKA (reference sequence). The V end lost 1 base, the J end lost 4 bases, and 11 bases lay between the germline ends. This CDR3 has 14 amino acids. The DNA for the CDR3 is TGCAGTGCTAGAGGCCGTGCCCTTAATCAGCCCCAGCATTTT. It is translated as CSARGRALNQPQHF.

This clonotype appeared many times. The V and J genes are TRBV19 and TRBJ1-4; 7 bases agree with TRBD1. CDR3 length: 15 amino acids. CDR1 is LNHDA, CDR2 SQIVND, per germline (reference sequence). The junction had 8 bases not matched to a gene; V was cut back by 6 bases and J by 4 bases. CDR3 DNA sequence: TGTGCCAGTAGCCCATCCAGGGACAGTAATGAAAAACTGTTTTTT. This sequence encodes CASSPSRDSNEKLFF.

The V and J genes are TRBV7-3 and TRBJ2-5; D is unresolved. Trimming took off 6 bases at V and 0 bases at J, with 11 bases between the two ends. This CDR3 contains 14 residues. In germline, CDR1 is SGHTA, CDR2 FQGTGA. The CDR3 nucleotides read TGTGCCAGCAGTCCGAGCAGGTACCAAGAGACCCAGTACTTC. It yields the protein CASSPSRYQETQYF.

This sequence joins TRBV20-1 and TRBJ1-2; possibly TRBD1 for D (6 bases). Between the trimmed V and J ends, which lost 0 bases and 3 bases, there was a span of 17 bases. This CDR3 is built from 16 residues. Germline V gives CDR1 DFQATT, CDR2 SNEGSKA (reference sequence). The CDR3 coding sequence is TGCAGTGCTAGAGATTTGAGGGGGGGCGCGGACTATGGCTACACCTTC. This gives the protein CSARDLRGGADYGYTF.

This clonotype has ten or more counts. The J gene is TRBJ2-2, the V gene TRBV7-3; the D is unclear. This CDR3 is built from 14 residues. Per germline, CDR1 SGHTA and CDR2 FQGTGA. The V end was cut by 2 bases, the J end by 5 bases, with 9 bases between. The CDR3 region is CASSLGQVTGELFF. CDR3 nucleotide sequence: TGTGCCAGCAGCTTAGGGCAGGTGACCGGGGAGCTGTTTTTT.